The TCR beta chain described here comes from a study of blood T cell repertoires in COVID-19. Looking at the study overall: The cDNA or gDNA used as material had been derived from T cells, B-cell-depleted T cells, or PBMCs.

This clone was detected only a few times. From germline, CDR1 is LGHNA and CDR2 YSLEER. Trimming stripped 0 bases from V and 2 bases from J, with 12 bases between. CDR3 length equals 16 residues. Per the authors' pipeline: Reference gene primers were amplified, and this amplification served to estimate nucleated cell counts. The protocol was immunoSEQ multiplex PCR, while the TCRdb copy is restricted to in-frame clones and leaves out a portion. V and J calls and clone size are given by that table; D and trimming were obtained from the DNA. There are 280,000 or so clones in the sample; roughly 87% occur only once, and 6% to 7% lies in the top ten.

The source of this sequence is a woman aged 40 to 55 who had recovered from COVID-19. This chain connects TRBV4-3 to TRBJ2-3; D remains unclear. The sample taken for sequencing was PBMCs or T cells enriched from blood (not recorded which). The CDR3: CASSQDLTYHTDTQYF. DNA of the CDR3: TGCGCCAGCAGCCAAGATCTTACCTACCACACAGATACGCAGTATTTT.